The next 28 T cell receptor beta chains were all read from a single sample in a study of tissue T cells after allogeneic stem cell transplantation. Repertoires were generated with immunoSEQ multiplex PCR, while TCRdb's copy carries only in-frame clones and drops some. Of fewer than 8,500 clones listed, 40% to 55% were seen once; the top ten hold about 2.2%. The time point denotes: mouse harvest day 7 after allogeneic transplant. The graft held 10^6 splenic CD5+ T cells and 10^7 T-cell-depleted bone marrow cells. The sequenced material came from skin. The source is a female BALB/c mouse given C57BL/6 T cells with graft-versus-host disease after an allogeneic hematopoietic cell transplant.

Concerning this clone: The genes are named according to mouse. Coverage ceases 1 residue before the CDR3 finishes, and the germline J gene fills in the end. The chain links TRBV26 to TRBJ1-2; no reliable D call. Germline V gene sequence: CDR1 KGHPV, CDR2 FQNQEV (reference sequence). The ends were cut back, 4 bases at V and 0 bases at J, with 6 bases in the middle. This CDR3 has 13 amino acids. The CDR3 reads CASSPTTNSDYTF. The CDR3 bases that were read are TGTGCCAGCAGTCCGACAACAAACTCCGACTACACC.

Notes on this clone: The listed genes are named as in mouse. The observed sequence ends 1 residue before the CDR3 terminus, with the missing tail filled in from the germline J gene. V and J are TRBV26 and TRBJ2-2; D is ambiguous. This CDR3 has 14 residues. V gave up 4 bases and J gave up 1 base, with 7 bases separating them. CDR1 KGHPV and CDR2 FQNQEV come from the germline V gene (reference sequence). CDR3 sequence reads: CASSPEVNTGQLYF. CDR3 DNA (partial): TGTGCCAGCAGTCCCGAGGTAAACACCGGGCAGCTCTAC.

In its sample, this clone ranks as medium-sized. Gene and germline names: mouse. The CDR3 reads CASSQDEDIHANSDYTF. CDR3 bases read: TGTGCCAGCAGCCAAGATGAGGACATACATGCAAACTCCGACTACACC. The chain employs TRBV2 and TRBJ1-2, with D perhaps matching TRBD1 (5 bases). From the germline J gene comes the end of the CDR3, since the read stops 1 residue before it. The CDR3 is 17 residues long. Germline lookup yields CDR1 LGHNA and CDR2 YSYQKL. Trimming removed 0 bases from V and 0 bases from J, with 14 bases in between. The variable domain in full, with the rest retrieved from reference TRBV2 and TRBJ1-2, is DPKIIQKPKYLVAVTGSEKILICEQYLGHNAMYWYRQSAKKPLEFMFSYSYQKLMDNQTASSRFQPQSSKKNHLDLQITALKPDDSATYFCASSQDEDIHANSDYTFGSGTRLLVI.

A word on this clone: The gene names here belong to mouse. Partial CDR3 DNA: TGCACCTGCAGTGCAGATCGAGGGACACTCTATGCTGAGCAGTTC. Amino acid sequence: CTCSADRGTLYAEQF. The entire CDR3 is CTCSADRGTLYAEQFF. J is TRBJ2-1 and V is TRBV1, with a tentative D call TRBD1 (6 bases). The read halts 1 residue ahead of the CDR3 end, with the missing end drawn from the germline J gene. The CDR3 loop spans 16 amino acids. Germline values: CDR1 NSQYPW, CDR2 LRSPGD (reference sequence). V lost 0 bases and J lost 3, with 12 bases in between.

As for this clone: Gene names are mouse gene names. The read falls 1 residue short of the CDR3 end, and the missing part is taken from the germline J gene. This rearrangement joins TRBV26 to TRBJ2-3; D possibly matches TRBD1 or TRBD2 (6 bases each). The germline V gene encodes CDR1 KGHPV and CDR2 FQNQEV (reference sequence). The CDR3 contains 15 residues. The V gene lost 0 bases and the J gene lost 0 bases, with 7 bases spanning the gap. The part of the CDR3 DNA that was read is TGTGCCAGCAGTCTGTCAGGGGGGAGTGCAGAAACGCTGTAT. This gives the protein CASSLSGGSAETLY. The full CDR3 reads CASSLSGGSAETLYF.

As to this clone: The listed genes are named as in mouse. The read stops 1 residue short of the end of the CDR3; the missing end is completed from the germline J gene. V usage is TRBV23 and J usage is TRBJ2-5. Germline V gives CDR1 KGHTA, CDR2 FQNQQP. There are 15 residues in the CDR3. The sequenced CDR3 bases are TGCTCCAGCAGTCAATCGAGGGATAACCAAGACACCCAGTAC. Translating gives CSSSQSRDNQDTQY. The whole CDR3 reads CSSSQSRDNQDTQYF.

This clone counts as medium-sized. Mouse germline and gene names are used. The read gets to within 1 residue of the CDR3 end, and the germline J gene fills in the rest. The chain couples TRBV26 to TRBJ1-2; D is unclear. The germline CDR1 and CDR2 sequences are KGHPV and FQNQEV (reference sequence). The V gene lost 2 bases and the J gene lost 0 bases, with 4 bases spanning the gap. This CDR3 is built from 13 residues. The part of the CDR3 DNA that was read is TGTGCCAGCAGTCTGGGGCCAAACTCCGACTACACC. It encodes CASSLGPNSDYT. The whole CDR3 sequence reads CASSLGPNSDYTF.

This clone has a handful of counts. Gene names and germline match the mouse. The CDR3 end lies 1 residue beyond the end of the read and is filled in from the germline J gene. The chain is built from TRBV29 and TRBJ2-7, with D possibly matching TRBD1 (6 bases). The CDR3 is 13 amino acids. Per the germline V gene, CDR1 is MSHET and CDR2 is SYDVDS. The V end was cut by 5 bases, the J end by 3 bases, with 11 bases between. The part of the CDR3 DNA that was read is TGTGCTAGCAGTCCGGGACAAATCTATGAACAGTAC. Residues: CASSPGQIYEQY. The full CDR3 protein is CASSPGQIYEQYF.

A word on this clone: Mouse gene names and germline throughout. The DNA ends 1 residue before the CDR3 does, and the rest of the CDR3 is filled in from the germline J gene. The V call is TRBV5, the J call TRBJ2-7, with 7 bases aligning to TRBD2. V lost 4 bases and J lost 0; bases outside the gene matches: 9. CDR1 is LGHNA, CDR2 YNLKQL, per germline (reference sequence). The CDR3 loop spans 16 amino acids. CDR3 DNA (partial): TGTGCCAGCAGCCGCGAACGGGGGGGGAGCTCCTATGAACAGTAC. It specifies CASSRERGGSSYEQY. The CDR3 as a whole reads CASSRERGGSSYEQYF.

This clone is a singleton in its sample. Germline and genes here are mouse. The CDR3 end lies 1 residue beyond the end of the read and is filled in from the germline J gene. The chain carries TRBV2 and TRBJ1-1, with 9 nucleotides matching TRBD1. Germline values: CDR1 LGHNA, CDR2 YSYQKL. J was trimmed by 1 base and V by 0 bases; bases with no gene match: 3. This CDR3 has 16 amino acids. The CDR3 is CASSQDHRGRNTEVFF. The sequenced part of the CDR3 DNA is TGTGCCAGCAGCCAAGATCACAGGGGGCGAAACACAGAAGTCTTC.

Points on this clone: Gene and germline names: mouse. With the read ending 1 residue before the CDR3 end, the germline J gene is used to fill in that end. The chain joins TRBV13-1 to TRBJ1-1; D is ambiguous. Germline values: CDR1 NSHNY, CDR2 SYGAGN. The V and J ends lost 4 bases and 0 bases respectively, with 4 bases between them. The CDR3 contains 12 residues. CDR3 bases read: TGTGCCAGCAGTAGGGCAAACACAGAAGTCTTC. This codes for CASSRANTEVF. Given in full, the CDR3 is CASSRANTEVFF.

Details on this clone: The germline and genes are mouse ones. Coverage ceases 1 residue before the CDR3 finishes, and the germline J gene fills in the end. V and J are TRBV31 and TRBJ1-5; tentative D call: TRBD1 (6 bases). The V gene lost 1 base and the J gene lost 3 bases, with 10 bases spanning the gap. The CDR3 extends over 14 amino acids. Germline V gene lookup returns CDR1 GKSSPN and CDR2 SITVG. CDR3 bases read: TGTGCCTGGAGTCCGGGACAATTCAACCAGGCTCCGCTT. Translation: CAWSPGQFNQAPL. The entire CDR3 sequence reads CAWSPGQFNQAPLF.

About this clone: Mouse gene names apply. The read ends 1 residue before the CDR3 terminus; that terminus is restored from the germline J gene. The chain employs TRBV2 and TRBJ1-1; D is possibly TRBD1 (6 bases). V was clipped by 1 base and J by 0 bases, with 6 bases between them. The CDR3 has 14 residues. Germline V gene lookup returns CDR1 LGHNA and CDR2 YSYQKL. CDR3 bases read: TGTGCCAGCAGCCAAGGGACAGCAAACACAGAAGTCTTC. Protein product: CASSQGTANTEVF. The complete CDR3 sequence is CASSQGTANTEVFF. Full variable domain (rest looked up from reference TRBV2 and TRBJ1-1): DPKIIQKPKYLVAVTGSEKILICEQYLGHNAMYWYRQSAKKPLEFMFSYSYQKLMDNQTASSRFQPQSSKKNHLDLQITALKPDDSATYFCASSQGTANTEVFFGKGTRLTVV.

This clone was observed a few times. Each gene name is a mouse one. The read gets to within 1 residue of the CDR3 end, and the germline J gene fills in the rest. The chain uses TRBV3 and TRBJ1-3; unclear D gene. CDR3 length: 14 amino acids. Germline V gene sequence: CDR1 SNHLY, CDR2 FYNGKV (reference sequence). Trimming shortened V by 5 bases and J by 0 bases, and 8 bases separated the two germline ends. CDR3 region: CASSTTNSGNTLYF. The CDR3 DNA, read in part, is TGTGCCAGCAGCACCACAAATTCTGGAAATACGCTCTAT.

This clone was seen a few times. These gene names are mouse names. The DNA ends 1 residue before the CDR3 does, and the rest of the CDR3 is filled in from the germline J gene. The J gene is TRBJ1-2, the V gene TRBV26; possible D gene TRBD1, 6 bases. CDR1 and CDR2 from the germline V gene are KGHPV and FQNQEV (reference sequence). Trimming cost V 4 bases and J 0 bases, with 9 bases left between them. The CDR3 has 14 residues. The CDR3 is CASSPGASNSDYTF. Partial CDR3 DNA: TGTGCCAGCAGTCCAGGGGCCTCAAACTCCGACTACACC.

This clone has a handful of counts. The genes are named according to mouse. Read data end 1 residue before the CDR3 end; the end is taken from the germline J gene. J is TRBJ2-7 and V is TRBV3; 10 bases map to TRBD1. The CDR3 runs to 13 residues. V was clipped by 5 bases and J by 6 bases; unmatched bases: 4. Germline CDR1 and CDR2: SNHLY and FYNGKV (reference sequence). CDR3 region: CASSRGQGIEQYF. The CDR3 DNA, read in part, is TGTGCCAGCAGCCGGGGACAGGGGATTGAACAGTAC.

In its sample, this clone was seen a few times. The gene names given are mouse names. The CDR3 end lies 1 residue beyond the end of the read and is filled in from the germline J gene. This rearrangement joins TRBV26 to TRBJ1-4; TRBD1 matches 8 bases. From germline, CDR1 is KGHPV and CDR2 FQNQEV (reference sequence). The CDR3 loop spans 15 amino acids. V shed 3 bases, J shed 3 bases, and the junction held 3 bases outside the gene matches. CDR3 loop: CASSLRQGPNERLFF. CDR3 DNA (partial): TGTGCCAGCAGTCTCCGACAGGGGCCCAACGAAAGATTATTT.

Worth noting for this clone: Gene names and germline match the mouse. The read halts 1 residue ahead of the CDR3 end, with the missing end drawn from the germline J gene. V is TRBV26 and J is TRBJ1-2; possible D gene TRBD1, 6 bases. In germline, CDR1 is KGHPV, CDR2 FQNQEV (reference sequence). The CDR3 length is 13 residues. Trimming took off 2 bases at V and 4 bases at J, with 8 bases between the two ends. CDR3 DNA, as far as it was read: TGTGCCAGCAGTCTGAAGGGGGGCTCCGACTACACC. It codes for CASSLKGGSDYT. The entire CDR3 is CASSLKGGSDYTF.

With regard to this clone: Each gene name is a mouse one. The read falls 1 residue short of the CDR3 end, and the missing part is taken from the germline J gene. The chain links TRBV12-2 to TRBJ1-3, with D hard to call. This CDR3 comprises 13 residues. Between the trimmed V and J ends, which lost 6 bases and 0 bases, there was a span of 8 bases. The V gene's germline CDR1 is SGHLS and CDR2 HYDKME. The CDR3 region is CASLTHSGNTLYF. Partial CDR3 DNA: TGTGCCAGCCTTACACATTCTGGAAATACGCTCTAT.

Turning to this clone: Gene names are mouse gene names. The DNA ends 1 residue before the CDR3 does, and the rest of the CDR3 is filled in from the germline J gene. The chain carries TRBV26 and TRBJ1-1; TRBD1 is a possible D gene (6 bases). The CDR3 has 13 amino acids. V lost 4 bases and J 4 bases, leaving 10 bases between the germline ends. CDR1 KGHPV and CDR2 FQNQEV come from the germline V gene (reference sequence). The DNA read from the CDR3 is TGTGCCAGCAGTCAGGGGGTGGGCACAGAAGTCTTC. It yields the protein CASSQGVGTEVF. The complete CDR3 sequence is CASSQGVGTEVFF.

To note about this clone: Gene names and germline match the mouse. The read gets to within 1 residue of the CDR3 end, and the germline J gene fills in the rest. The V call is TRBV16, the J call TRBJ2-4; TRBD2 aligns across 11 bases. J was trimmed by 6 bases and V by 1 base; bases with no gene match: 0. Germline values: CDR1 SGHSA, CDR2 FRNQAP. The CDR3 covers 14 residues. The CDR3 DNA, read in part, is TGTGCAAGCAGCTTAGGGGACTGGGGGAACACCTTGTAC. Amino acid sequence: CASSLGDWGNTLY. The whole CDR3 sequence reads CASSLGDWGNTLYF.

Comments on this clone: The germline and genes are mouse ones. The read stops 1 residue short of the end of the CDR3; the missing end is completed from the germline J gene. This chain connects TRBV5 to TRBJ2-3; 11 bases fit TRBD2. Looked up from germline, CDR1 is LGHNA and CDR2 is YNLKQL (reference sequence). J lost 3 bases, V lost 4 bases, and 6 bases had no gene match. CDR3 size: 16 residues. Partial CDR3 DNA: TGTGCCAGCAGCCCTTACTGGGGGGGCGAGGCAGAAACGCTGTAT. It codes for CASSPYWGGEAETLY. The complete CDR3 protein is CASSPYWGGEAETLYF.

Comment on this clone: The genes and germline here are from mouse. The read ends 1 residue early relative to the CDR3; the germline J gene fills the gap. The chain is built from TRBV14 and TRBJ2-5, with 12 nucleotides matching TRBD2. V trimming: 4 bases; J trimming: 2 bases; junction bases outside the gene matches: 2. CDR3 size: 15 residues. The germline V gene has CDR1 SGHDT and CDR2 FRDEAV. The CDR3: CASSDWGGFQDTQYF. CDR3 DNA (partial): TGTGCCAGCAGTGACTGGGGGGGCTTCCAAGACACCCAGTAC.

Worth noting for this clone: Mouse gene names and germline throughout. The CDR3 goes on 1 residue after the read ends, and that part is filled in from the germline J gene. The chain uses TRBV13-2 and TRBJ2-1, with D unresolved. V was clipped by 0 bases and J by 3 bases, with 4 bases between them. The CDR3 extends over 13 amino acids. Per the germline V gene, CDR1 is NNHNN and CDR2 is SYGAGS (reference sequence). CDR3 DNA (partial): TGTGCCAGCGGTGATGCGGGCTATGCTGAGCAGTTC. This encodes CASGDAGYAEQF. The full CDR3 reads CASGDAGYAEQFF.

On this clone: The genes are named according to mouse. The CDR3 end lies 1 residue beyond the end of the read and is filled in from the germline J gene. The J gene is TRBJ1-6, the V gene TRBV26; no clear D. TRBJ1-6 is recorded as an ORF, its role being uncertain. CDR1 KGHPV and CDR2 FQNQEV come from the germline V gene (reference sequence). The CDR3 loop spans 15 amino acids. The V end lost 2 bases, the J end lost 0 bases, and 5 bases lay between the germline ends. The CDR3 reads CASSLDNSYNSPLYF. CDR3 bases read: TGTGCCAGCAGTCTGGACAATTCCTATAATTCGCCCCTCTAC.

This clone was counted only a few times. Here the gene names and germline are mouse. The DNA ends 1 residue before the CDR3 does, and the rest of the CDR3 is filled in from the germline J gene. The chain combines TRBV12-1 with TRBJ2-7; 7 bases agree with TRBD2. Losses at the gene ends were 0 bases for V and 7 bases for J; bases not matched to a gene: 2. CDR1 is SGHSN, CDR2 HYEKVE, per germline. The CDR3 has 12 amino acids. The sequenced CDR3 bases are TGTGCCAGCTCTCTCGACTGGGAAGAACAGTAC. Translating it yields CASSLDWEEQY. The full CDR3 sequence reads CASSLDWEEQYF.

On this clone itself: The gene symbols are mouse symbols. The sequenced part of the CDR3 DNA is TGTGCCAGCAGCCGTCCAGGGGTGGACACCTTGTAC. It yields the protein CASSRPGVDTLY. The CDR3 reads in full as CASSRPGVDTLYF. This chain connects TRBV3 to TRBJ2-4; perhaps TRBD1 as D (6 bases). Sequencing ends 1 residue short of the CDR3 end; the germline J gene provides the rest. Deletions cut 5 bases from V and 7 bases from J, with 13 bases between. This CDR3 spans 13 amino acids. The germline CDR1 and CDR2 sequences are SNHLY and FYNGKV (reference sequence). Looking up the rest from reference TRBV3 and TRBJ2-4 gives the full variable domain: GPKVLQIPSHQIIDMGQMVTLNCDPVSNHLYFYWYKQILGQQMEFLVNFYNGKVMEKSKLFKDQFSVERPDGSYFTLKIQPTALEDSAVYFCASSRPGVDTLYFGAGTRLSVL.

This clone is medium-sized (0.01 to 0.1%). Gene names denote mouse genes. The CDR3 extends 1 residue past the end of the read, so its final part is completed from the germline J gene. The chain carries TRBV13-1 and TRBJ1-2, with D unresolved. CDR3 length equals 15 residues. The V end was cut by 1 base, the J end by 0 bases, with 10 bases between. Germline loops: CDR1 NSHNY, CDR2 SYGAGN. The covered CDR3 bases are TGTGCCAGCAGTGATCGGCAACCTGCAAACTCCGACTACACC. Translation: CASSDRQPANSDYT. The entire CDR3 reads CASSDRQPANSDYTF.